The subject of this entry is one T cell receptor beta chain. The target antigen is unknown. The sample is drawn from a study of T cell repertoires in urothelial bladder cancer. The overall study: Of roughly 12 resected lesions, a few were cT2 or greater. Study-wide results and caveats: A single clone reached about 1.8% in benign versus up to roughly 17% in carcinoma. Carcinoma specimens had fewer T cells than benign specimens.

V lost 10 bases and J lost 1, with 9 bases in between. This CDR3 is 12 amino acids long. Germline CDR1 MNHNY, CDR2 SVGAGI (reference sequence). Profiling relied on immunoSEQ multiplex PCR, and the TCRdb table lists in-frame clones only, not all of them. The data contain about 13,000 clones, about 70% of them singletons. The sample was tumor-infiltrating cells from bladder cancer. The J gene is TRBJ2-3, the V gene TRBV6-6, with D perhaps TRBD2 (6 bases). This clonotype originated in a human donor with urothelial carcinoma. CDR3 nucleotides: TGTGCCATCGGGAGACGCACAGATACGCAGTATTTT. Translated: CAIGRRTDTQYF.